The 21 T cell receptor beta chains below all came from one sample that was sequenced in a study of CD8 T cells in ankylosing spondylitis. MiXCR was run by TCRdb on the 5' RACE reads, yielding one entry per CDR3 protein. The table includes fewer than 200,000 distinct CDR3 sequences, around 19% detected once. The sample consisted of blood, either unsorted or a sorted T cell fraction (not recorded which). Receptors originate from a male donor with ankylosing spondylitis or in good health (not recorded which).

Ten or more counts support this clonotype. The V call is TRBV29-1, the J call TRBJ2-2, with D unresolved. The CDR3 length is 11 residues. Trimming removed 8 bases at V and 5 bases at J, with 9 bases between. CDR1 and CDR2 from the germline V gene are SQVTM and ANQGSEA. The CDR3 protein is CSFRGTGELFF. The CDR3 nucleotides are TGCAGCTTTAGAGGTACCGGGGAGCTGTTTTTT.

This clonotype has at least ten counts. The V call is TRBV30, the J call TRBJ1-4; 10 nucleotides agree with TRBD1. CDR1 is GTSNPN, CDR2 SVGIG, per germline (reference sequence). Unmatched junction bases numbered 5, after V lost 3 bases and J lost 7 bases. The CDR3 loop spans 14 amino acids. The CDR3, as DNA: TGTGCCTGGAGGGGACAGGGGAGAACTGAAAAACTGTTTTTT. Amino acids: CAWRGQGRTEKLFF.

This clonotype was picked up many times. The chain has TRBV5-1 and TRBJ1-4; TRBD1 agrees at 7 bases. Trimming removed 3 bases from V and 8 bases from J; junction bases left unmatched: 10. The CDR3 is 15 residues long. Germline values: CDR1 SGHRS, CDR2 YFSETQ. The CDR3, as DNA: TGCGCCAGCAGCTACAGGGGCATGAGTGAGGAAAAACTGTTTTTT. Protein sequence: CASSYRGMSEEKLFF.

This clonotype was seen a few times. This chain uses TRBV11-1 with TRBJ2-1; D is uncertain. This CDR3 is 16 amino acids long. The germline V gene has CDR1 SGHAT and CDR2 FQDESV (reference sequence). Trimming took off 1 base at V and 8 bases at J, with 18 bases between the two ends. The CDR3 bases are TGTGCCAGCAGCTTAGAGGAACTACTACCTAGGGATGAGCAGTTCTTC. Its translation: CASSLEELLPRDEQFF.

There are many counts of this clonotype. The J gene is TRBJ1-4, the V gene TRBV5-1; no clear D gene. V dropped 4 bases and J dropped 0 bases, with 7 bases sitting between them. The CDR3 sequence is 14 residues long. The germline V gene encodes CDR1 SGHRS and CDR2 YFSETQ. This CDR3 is CASSPQSTNEKLFF. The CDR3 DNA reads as TGCGCCAGCAGCCCACAATCAACTAATGAAAAACTGTTTTTT.

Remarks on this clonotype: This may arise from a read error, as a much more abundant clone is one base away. Here the CDR3 reads CASSCEGTGELFF. Written as DNA, the CDR3 is TGTGCCAGCAGTTGCGAGGGAACCGGGGAGCTGTTTTTT. The genes are TRBV25-1 and TRBJ2-2; tentatively, D is TRBD2 (5 bases). Germline V lookup: CDR1 MGHDK, CDR2 SYGVNS. V lost 5 bases and J lost 5, with 9 bases in between. The CDR3 is 13 residues long.

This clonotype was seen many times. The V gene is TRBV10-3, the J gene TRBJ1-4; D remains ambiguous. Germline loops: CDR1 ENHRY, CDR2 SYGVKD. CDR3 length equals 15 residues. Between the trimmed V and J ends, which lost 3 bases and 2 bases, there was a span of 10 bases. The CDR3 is CAISERVSTNEKLFF. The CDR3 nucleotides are TGTGCCATCAGTGAAAGGGTTTCTACTAATGAAAAACTGTTTTTT.

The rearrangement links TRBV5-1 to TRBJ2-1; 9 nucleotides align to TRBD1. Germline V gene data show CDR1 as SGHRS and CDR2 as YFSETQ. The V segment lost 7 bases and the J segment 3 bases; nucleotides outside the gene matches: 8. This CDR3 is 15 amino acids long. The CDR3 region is CASGSGQGFYNEQFF. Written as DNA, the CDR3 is TGCGCCAGCGGCTCGGGACAGGGATTCTACAATGAGCAGTTCTTC.

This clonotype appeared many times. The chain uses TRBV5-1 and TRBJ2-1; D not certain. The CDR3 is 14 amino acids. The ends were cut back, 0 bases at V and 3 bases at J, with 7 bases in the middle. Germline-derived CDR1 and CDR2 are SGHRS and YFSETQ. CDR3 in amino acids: CASSLVPGYNEQFF. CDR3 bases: TGCGCCAGCAGCTTGGTTCCGGGCTACAATGAGCAGTTCTTC.

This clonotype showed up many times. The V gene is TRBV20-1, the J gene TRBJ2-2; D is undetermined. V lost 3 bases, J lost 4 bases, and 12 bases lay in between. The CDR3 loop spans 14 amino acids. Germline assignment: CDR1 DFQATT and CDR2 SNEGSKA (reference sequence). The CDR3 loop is CSASDRDFTGELFF. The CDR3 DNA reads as TGCAGTGCTAGCGACCGCGACTTCACCGGGGAGCTGTTTTTT.

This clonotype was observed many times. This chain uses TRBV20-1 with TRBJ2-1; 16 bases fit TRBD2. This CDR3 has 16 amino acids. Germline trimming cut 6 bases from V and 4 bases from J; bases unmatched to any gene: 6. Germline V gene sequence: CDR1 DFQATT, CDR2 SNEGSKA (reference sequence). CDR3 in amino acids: CSAEGLAGGPYNEQFF. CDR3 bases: TGCAGTGCCGAGGGACTAGCGGGAGGGCCTTACAATGAGCAGTTCTTC.

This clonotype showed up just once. CDR3 loop: CASSYSSDGLLDEQYF. The DNA for the CDR3 is TGTGCCAGCAGTTATTCTTCGGACGGATTATTGGACGAGCAGTACTTC. J is TRBJ2-7 and V is TRBV5-5, with unresolved D. The CDR3 runs to 16 residues. Between the trimmed V and J ends, which lost 5 bases and 5 bases, there was a span of 23 bases. Germline V gene lookup returns CDR1 SGHKS and CDR2 YYEKEE (reference sequence).

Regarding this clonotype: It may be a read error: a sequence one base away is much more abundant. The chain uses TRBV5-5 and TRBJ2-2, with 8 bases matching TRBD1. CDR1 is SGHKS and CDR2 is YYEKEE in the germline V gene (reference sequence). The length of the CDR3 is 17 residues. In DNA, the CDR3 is TGTGCCAGCAGCTTGATCCCGGGACAGGCCAACATCGGGGAGCTGTTTTTT. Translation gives CASSLIPGQANIGELFF.

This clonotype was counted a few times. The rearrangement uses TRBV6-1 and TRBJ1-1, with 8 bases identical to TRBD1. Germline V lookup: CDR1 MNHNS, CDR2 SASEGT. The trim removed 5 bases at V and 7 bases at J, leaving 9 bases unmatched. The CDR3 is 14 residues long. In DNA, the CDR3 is TGTGCCAGCAGTCGGGCCGCAGGGGGCGGTGAAGCTTTCTTT. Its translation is CASSRAAGGGEAFF.

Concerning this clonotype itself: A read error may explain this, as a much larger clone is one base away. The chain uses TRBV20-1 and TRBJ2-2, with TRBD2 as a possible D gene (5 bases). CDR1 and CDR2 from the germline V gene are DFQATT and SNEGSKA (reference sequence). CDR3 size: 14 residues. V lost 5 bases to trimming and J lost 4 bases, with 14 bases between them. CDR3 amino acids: CSAPKLVATGELFF. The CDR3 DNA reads TGCAGTGCTCCCAAACTAGTCGCCACCGGGGAGCTGTTTTTT.

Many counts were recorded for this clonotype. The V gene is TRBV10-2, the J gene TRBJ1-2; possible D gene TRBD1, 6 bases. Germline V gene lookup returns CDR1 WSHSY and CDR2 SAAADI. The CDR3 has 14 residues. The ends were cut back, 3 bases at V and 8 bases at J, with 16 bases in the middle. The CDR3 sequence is CASSDMGGAGGYTF. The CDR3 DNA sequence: TGCGCCAGCAGTGATATGGGGGGCGCGGGGGGCTACACCTTC.

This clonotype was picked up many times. The CDR3 nucleotides read TGTGCCACCAGTGACTATACAGGGGCCTGGAATGAGCAGTTCTTC. Translated: CATSDYTGAWNEQFF. The chain uses TRBV24-1 and TRBJ2-1, with 7 bases matching TRBD1. CDR1 is KGHDR and CDR2 is SFDVKD in the germline V gene. The CDR3 sequence is 15 residues long. J lost 7 bases, V lost 4 bases, and 9 bases had no gene match.

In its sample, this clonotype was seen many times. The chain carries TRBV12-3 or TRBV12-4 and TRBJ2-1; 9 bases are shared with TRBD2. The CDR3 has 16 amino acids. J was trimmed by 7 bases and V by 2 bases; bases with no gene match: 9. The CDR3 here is CASSLRAGGSQNEQFF. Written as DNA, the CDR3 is TGTGCCAGCAGTTTAAGGGCGGGAGGGTCTCAAAATGAGCAGTTCTTC.

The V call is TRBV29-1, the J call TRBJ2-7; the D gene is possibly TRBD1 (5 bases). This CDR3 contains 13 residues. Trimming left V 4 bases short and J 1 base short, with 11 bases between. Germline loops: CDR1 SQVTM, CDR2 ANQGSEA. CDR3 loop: CSVAPGFSYEQYF. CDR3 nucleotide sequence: TGCAGCGTTGCTCCAGGGTTTTCCTACGAGCAGTACTTC.

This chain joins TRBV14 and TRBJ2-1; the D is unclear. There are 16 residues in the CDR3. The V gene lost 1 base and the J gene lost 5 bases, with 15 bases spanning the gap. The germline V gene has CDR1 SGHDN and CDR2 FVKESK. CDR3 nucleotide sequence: TGTGCCAGCAGCCAAGTTTCTCTCGGCTCAGACAATGAGCAGTTCTTC. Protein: CASSQVSLGSDNEQFF.

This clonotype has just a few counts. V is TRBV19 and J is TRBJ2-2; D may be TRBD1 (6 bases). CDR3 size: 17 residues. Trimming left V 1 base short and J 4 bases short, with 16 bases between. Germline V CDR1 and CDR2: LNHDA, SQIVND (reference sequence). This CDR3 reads CASSIAPDRIITGELFF. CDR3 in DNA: TGTGCCAGTAGTATAGCCCCAGACAGGATCATCACCGGGGAGCTGTTTTTT. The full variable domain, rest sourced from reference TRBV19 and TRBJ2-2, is DGGITQSPKYLFRKEGQNVTLSCEQNLNHDAMYWYRQDPGQGLRLIYYSQIVNDFQKGDIAEGYSVSREKKESFPLTVTSAQKNPTAFYLCASSIAPDRIITGELFFGEGSRLTVL.